This T cell receptor beta chain was identified during a study of identical twins. Worth noting for this clonotype: As yet, its antigen is unknown.

Template switching, a step in the protocol, added a universal primer site, and cDNA carried unique molecular identifiers. Each CDR3 protein is one row after TCRdb ran MiXCR on the 5' RACE reads. Counted here are roughly 490,000 distinct CDR3 sequences, 14% occurring once; the ten biggest clones make up about 0.97%. Overall study results and limits: Cord blood beta clonotypes that were abundant carried fewer insertions, and memory repertoires showed no such trend. Invariant cells of the MAIT and iNKT types might have partly distorted the zero-insertion analyses.

Germline V gene lookup returns CDR1 LGHDT and CDR2 YNNKEL (reference sequence). V lost 0 bases and J lost 3; bases outside the gene matches: 2. The CDR3 has 15 amino acids. These records were also assigned to another study, of yellow fever vaccine responses in identical twins. Per that study: Vaccine-induced T cell responses in twins were reportedly observed to appear partly convergent, partly personalized.

This receptor was identified in a woman under 30 in good health. V usage is TRBV3-1 and J usage is TRBJ2-7, with TRBD2 matching 10 bases. What was sequenced was CD4+ T cells sorted from blood. The CDR3 DNA sequence: TGTGCCAGCAGCCAAGATCGGACTAGCGGCTACGAGCAGTACTTC. The encoded protein is CASSQDRTSGYEQYF.